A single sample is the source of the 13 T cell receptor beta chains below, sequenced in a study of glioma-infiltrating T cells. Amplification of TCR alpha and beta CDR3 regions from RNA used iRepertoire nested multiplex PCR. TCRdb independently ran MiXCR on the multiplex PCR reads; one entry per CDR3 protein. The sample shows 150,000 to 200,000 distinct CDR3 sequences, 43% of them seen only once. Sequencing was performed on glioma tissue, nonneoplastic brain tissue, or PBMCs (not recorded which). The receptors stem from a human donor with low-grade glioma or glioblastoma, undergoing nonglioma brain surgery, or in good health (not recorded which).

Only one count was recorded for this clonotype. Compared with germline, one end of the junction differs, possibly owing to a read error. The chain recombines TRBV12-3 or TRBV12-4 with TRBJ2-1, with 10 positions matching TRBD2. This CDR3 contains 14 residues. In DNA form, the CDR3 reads TGTGCCAGCAGTTCTAGCGGGAGCTACAATCAGCAGTTCTTC. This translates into CASSSSGSYNQQFF.

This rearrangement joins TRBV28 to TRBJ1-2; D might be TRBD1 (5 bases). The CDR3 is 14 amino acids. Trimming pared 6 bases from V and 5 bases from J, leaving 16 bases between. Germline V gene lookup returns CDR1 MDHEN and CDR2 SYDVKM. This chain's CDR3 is CASSKSGTQYGYTF. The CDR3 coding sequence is TGTGCCAGCAGCAAATCCGGGACCCAGTATGGCTACACCTTC.

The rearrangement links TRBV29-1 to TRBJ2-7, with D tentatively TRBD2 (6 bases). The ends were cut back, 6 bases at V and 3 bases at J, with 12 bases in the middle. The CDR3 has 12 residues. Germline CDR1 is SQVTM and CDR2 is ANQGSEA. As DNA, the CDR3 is TGCAGCGTCGGGACTGGCGGCTACGAGCAGTACTTC. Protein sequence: CSVGTGGYEQYF.

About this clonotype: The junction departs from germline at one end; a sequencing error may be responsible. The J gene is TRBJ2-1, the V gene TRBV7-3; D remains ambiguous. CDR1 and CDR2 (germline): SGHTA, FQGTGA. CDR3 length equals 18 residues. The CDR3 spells CDSSPKTIAEYSYNEQFF. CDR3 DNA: TGTGACAGCAGCCCTAAGACCATCGCCGAATACTCCTACAATGAGCAGTTCTTC.

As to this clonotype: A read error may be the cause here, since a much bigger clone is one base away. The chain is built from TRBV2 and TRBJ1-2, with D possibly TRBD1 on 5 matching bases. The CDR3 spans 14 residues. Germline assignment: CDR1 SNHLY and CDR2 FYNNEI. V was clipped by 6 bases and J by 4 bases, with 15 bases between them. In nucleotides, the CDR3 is TGTGCCAGCAGAAGCGTCAGGGAAGGCTATGGCTACACCTTC. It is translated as CASRSVREGYGYTF.

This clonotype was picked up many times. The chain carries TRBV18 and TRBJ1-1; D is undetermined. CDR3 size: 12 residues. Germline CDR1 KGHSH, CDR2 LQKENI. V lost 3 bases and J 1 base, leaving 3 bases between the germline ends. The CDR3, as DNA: TGTGCCAGCTCACCGGCGAACACTGAAGCTTTCTTT. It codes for CASSPANTEAFF.

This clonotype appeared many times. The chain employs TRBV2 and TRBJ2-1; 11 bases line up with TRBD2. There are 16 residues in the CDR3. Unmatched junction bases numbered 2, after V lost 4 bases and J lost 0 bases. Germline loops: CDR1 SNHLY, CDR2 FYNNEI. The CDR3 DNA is TGTGCCAGCAGTGCCCTAGCGGGAGGCTCCTACAATGAGCAGTTCTTC. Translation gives CASSALAGGSYNEQFF.

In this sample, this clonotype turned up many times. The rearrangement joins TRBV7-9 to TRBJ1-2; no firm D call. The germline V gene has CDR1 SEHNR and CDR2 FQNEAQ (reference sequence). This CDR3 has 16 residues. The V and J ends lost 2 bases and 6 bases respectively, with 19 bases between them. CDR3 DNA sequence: TGTGCCAGCAGCTTATTAGGTAACAGCGAAGACCATGGCTACACCTTC. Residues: CASSLLGNSEDHGYTF.

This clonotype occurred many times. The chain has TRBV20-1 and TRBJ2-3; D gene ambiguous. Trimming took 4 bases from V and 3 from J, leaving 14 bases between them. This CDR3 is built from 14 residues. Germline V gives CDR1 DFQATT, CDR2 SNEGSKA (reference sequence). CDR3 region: CSAKSLHGTDTQYF. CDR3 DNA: TGCAGTGCTAAAAGCTTACATGGGACAGATACGCAGTATTTT.

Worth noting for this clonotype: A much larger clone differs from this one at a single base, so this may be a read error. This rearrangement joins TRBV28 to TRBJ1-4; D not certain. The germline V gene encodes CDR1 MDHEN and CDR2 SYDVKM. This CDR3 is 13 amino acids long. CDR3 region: CASSLLGNEKLVF. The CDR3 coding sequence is TGTGCCAGCAGTTTATTAGGGAATGAAAAACTGGTTTTT.

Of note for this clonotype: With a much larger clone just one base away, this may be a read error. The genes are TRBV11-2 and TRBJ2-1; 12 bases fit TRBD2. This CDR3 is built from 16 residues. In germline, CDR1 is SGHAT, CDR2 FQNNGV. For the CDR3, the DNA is TGTGCCAGCAGCTTAGCTCTACTAGCGGGAGGCAATGAGGAGTTCTTC. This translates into CASSLALLAGGNEEFF.

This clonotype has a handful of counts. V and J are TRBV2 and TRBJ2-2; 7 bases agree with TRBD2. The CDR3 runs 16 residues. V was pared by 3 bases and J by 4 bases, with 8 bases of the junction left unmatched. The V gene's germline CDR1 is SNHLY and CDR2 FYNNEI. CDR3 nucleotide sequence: TGTGCCAGCAGTGACCCGCGGGAGTGGAGCACCGGGGAGCTGTTTTTT. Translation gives CASSDPREWSTGELFF.

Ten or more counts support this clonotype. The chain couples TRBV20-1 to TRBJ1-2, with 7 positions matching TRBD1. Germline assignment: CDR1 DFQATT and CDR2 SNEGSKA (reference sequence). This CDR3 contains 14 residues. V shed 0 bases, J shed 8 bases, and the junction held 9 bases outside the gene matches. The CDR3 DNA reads TGCAGTGCTAGAGATACTCAGGGGGTTCGGGGCTACACCTTC. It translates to CSARDTQGVRGYTF.